These T cell receptor beta chains were read from a single sample in a study of human T cells and chemical hapten exposure. Each CDR3 protein gets one entry after TCRdb re-called the RACE reads with MiXCR. The data hold 84,000 or so distinct CDR3 sequences, with 10% observed a single time. This specimen was whole blood, taken in connection with sensitization to the hapten diphenylcyclopropenone (DPC). Source of these receptors: a woman in her 30s with alopecia areata. Some clones in this sample may be carry-over from other donors' samples. CDR3s include the opening cysteine and the closing phenylalanine or tryptophan. The D gene is left open where the match is weak. A row's size may be missing; if present it is once, few, many or a size class.

clone size: few; D gene: NA; J gene: TRBJ2-5; V gene: TRBV12-3/TRBV12-4; CDR3 protein: CASSQSITQETQYF; CDR3 DNA: TGTGCCAGCAGTCAGTCCATAACGCAAGAGACCCAGTACTTC
clone size: many; D gene: NA; J gene: TRBJ1-5; V gene: TRBV24-1; CDR3 protein: CATSSTGYQNQPQHF; CDR3 DNA: TGTGCCACCAGTAGCACAGGGTACCAAAATCAGCCCCAGCATTTT
clone size: few; D gene: NA; J gene: TRBJ2-5; V gene: TRBV7-8; CDR3 protein: CASSLAGGLRETQYF; CDR3 DNA: TGTGCCAGCAGCTTAGCGGGGGGGCTTAGAGAGACCCAGTACTTC
clone size: NA; D gene: TRBD2; J gene: TRBJ2-1; V gene: TRBV28; CDR3 protein: CASSSQGGRAVEQFF; CDR3 DNA: TGTGCCAGCAGTTCCCAGGGCGGGAGGGCAGTTGAGCAGTTCTTC
clone size: many; D gene: NA; J gene: TRBJ2-2; V gene: TRBV5-5; CDR3 protein: CASSTGAGVTGELFF; CDR3 DNA: TGTGCCAGCAGCACCGGGGCAGGCGTAACCGGGGAGCTGTTTTTT
clone size: NA; D gene: TRBD1; J gene: TRBJ2-7; V gene: TRBV27; CDR3 protein: CASSNTGGAFYEQYF; CDR3 DNA: TGTGCCAGCAGTAATACAGGGGGCGCGTTTTACGAGCAGTACTTC
clone size: many; D gene: NA; J gene: TRBJ1-4; V gene: TRBV27; CDR3 protein: CASSRVTATNEKLFF; CDR3 DNA: TGTGCCAGCAGCAGAGTCACCGCAACTAATGAAAAACTGTTTTTT
clone size: many; D gene: TRBD1; J gene: TRBJ2-7; V gene: TRBV27; CDR3 protein: CASSSGTGPYEQYF; CDR3 DNA: TGTGCCAGCAGCTCCGGGACAGGGCCCTACGAGCAGTACTTC
clone size: many; D gene: NA; J gene: TRBJ1-6; V gene: TRBV3-1; CDR3 protein: CASSQQPLEGSPLHF; CDR3 DNA: TGTGCCAGCAGCCAACAGCCTCTGGAGGGTTCACCCCTCCACTTT
clone size: NA; D gene: TRBD1; J gene: TRBJ1-6; V gene: TRBV12-3/TRBV12-4; CDR3 protein: CASRRQGANSPLHF; CDR3 DNA: TGTGCCAGCCGTCGACAGGGGGCTAATTCACCCCTCCACTTT
clone size: many; D gene: NA; J gene: TRBJ2-7; V gene: TRBV6-2/TRBV6-3; CDR3 protein: CASGPYEQYF; CDR3 DNA: TGTGCCAGCGGACCTTACGAGCAGTACTTC
clone size: NA; D gene: NA; J gene: TRBJ2-5; V gene: TRBV7-2; CDR3 protein: CASSLFAAAQFLQTQYF; CDR3 DNA: TGTGCCAGCAGCTTATTCGCGGCAGCCCAGTTTTTGCAGACCCAGTACTTC
clone size: many; D gene: NA; J gene: TRBJ2-3; V gene: TRBV7-8; CDR3 protein: CASSLASGTDTQYF; CDR3 DNA: TGTGCCAGCAGCTTAGCATCGGGCACAGATACGCAGTATTTT
clone size: NA; D gene: TRBD1; J gene: TRBJ2-3; V gene: TRBV14; CDR3 protein: CASSQLGQGVMEQYF; CDR3 DNA: TGTGCCAGCAGCCAGTTAGGACAGGGGGTTATGGAGCAGTATTTT
clone size: NA; D gene: TRBD1; J gene: TRBJ1-1; V gene: TRBV29-1; CDR3 protein: CSVDGGRGLTEAFF; CDR3 DNA: TGCAGCGTTGACGGGGGCAGGGGGCTGACTGAAGCTTTCTTT
clone size: many; D gene: NA; J gene: TRBJ2-2; V gene: TRBV12-3/TRBV12-4; CDR3 protein: CASSFSREAGELFF; CDR3 DNA: TGTGCCAGCAGTTTTAGCAGGGAGGCCGGGGAGCTGTTTTTT
clone size: many; D gene: NA; J gene: TRBJ2-5; V gene: TRBV25-1; CDR3 protein: CASSRDVLETQYF; CDR3 DNA: TGTGCCAGCAGCCGGGACGTCCTGGAGACCCAGTACTTC
clone size: many; D gene: TRBD1; J gene: TRBJ1-1; V gene: TRBV20-1; CDR3 protein: CSARVGGGNTEAFF; CDR3 DNA: TGCAGTGCTAGAGTGGGAGGGGGCAACACTGAAGCTTTCTTT
clone size: NA; D gene: NA; J gene: TRBJ2-2; V gene: TRBV15; CDR3 protein: CATRDTGPGELFF; CDR3 DNA: TGTGCCACCCGGGACACCGGCCCCGGGGAGCTGTTTTTT
clone size: many; D gene: NA; J gene: TRBJ2-2; V gene: TRBV5-4; CDR3 protein: CASSLQRGNTGELFF; CDR3 DNA: TGTGCCAGCAGCTTGCAACGGGGTAACACCGGGGAGCTGTTTTTT
clone size: once; D gene: TRBD2; J gene: TRBJ2-3; V gene: TRBV9; CDR3 protein: CASSVSPTSGANPSTDTQYF; CDR3 DNA: TGTGCCAGCAGCGTAAGCCCAACTAGCGGGGCTAACCCTAGCACAGATACGCAGTATTTT
clone size: NA; D gene: TRBD2; J gene: TRBJ2-1; V gene: TRBV6-4; CDR3 protein: CASSAELAGVFNEQFF; CDR3 DNA: TGTGCCAGCAGTGCCGAACTAGCGGGAGTATTCAATGAGCAGTTCTTC
clone size: many; D gene: NA; J gene: TRBJ2-7; V gene: TRBV7-6; CDR3 protein: CASSLTDRYEQYF; CDR3 DNA: TGTGCCAGCAGCTTGACAGACCGCTACGAGCAGTACTTC
clone size: NA; D gene: NA; J gene: TRBJ2-7; V gene: TRBV7-2; CDR3 protein: CASSVQGGGLEQYF; CDR3 DNA: TGTGCCAGCAGCGTACAAGGAGGAGGGCTCGAGCAGTACTTC
clone size: many; D gene: NA; J gene: TRBJ2-1; V gene: TRBV5-1; CDR3 protein: CASSLAVAGYYNEQFF; CDR3 DNA: TGCGCCAGCAGCTTGGCGGTAGCCGGTTACTACAATGAGCAGTTCTTC
clone size: many; D gene: TRBD2; J gene: TRBJ2-1; V gene: TRBV12-3/TRBV12-4; CDR3 protein: CASSFRLAGGPTSYNEQFF; CDR3 DNA: TGTGCCAGCAGTTTCAGGCTAGCGGGGGGGCCCACGTCCTACAATGAGCAGTTCTTC
clone size: NA; D gene: NA; J gene: TRBJ2-2; V gene: TRBV5-1; CDR3 protein: CASSFRAGGANTGELFF; CDR3 DNA: TGCGCCAGCAGCTTTCGGGCCGGGGGAGCGAACACCGGGGAGCTGTTTTTT
clone size: NA; D gene: NA; J gene: TRBJ1-4; V gene: TRBV9; CDR3 protein: CASSAQGATNEKLFF; CDR3 DNA: TGTGCCAGCAGCGCGCAGGGCGCAACTAATGAAAAACTGTTTTTT
clone size: NA; D gene: NA; J gene: TRBJ1-5; V gene: TRBV6-2/TRBV6-3; CDR3 protein: CASSRGLGGHQPQHF; CDR3 DNA: TGTGCCAGCAGTCGTGGACTTGGAGGTCATCAGCCCCAGCATTTT
clone size: few; D gene: TRBD2; J gene: TRBJ2-3; V gene: TRBV3-1; CDR3 protein: CASSQDLLAGATQYF; CDR3 DNA: TGTGCCAGCAGCCAAGATCTACTAGCGGGAGCTACGCAGTATTTT
clone size: many; D gene: NA; J gene: TRBJ1-3; V gene: TRBV7-2; CDR3 protein: CASSLAGPGAGNTIYF; CDR3 DNA: TGTGCCAGCAGCTTAGCGGGGCCAGGGGCTGGAAACACCATATATTTT
clone size: NA; D gene: TRBD1; J gene: TRBJ1-2; V gene: TRBV20-1; CDR3 protein: CSARGDRGPTNYGYTF; CDR3 DNA: TGCAGTGCTAGAGGAGACAGGGGACCGACTAACTATGGCTACACCTTC
clone size: many; D gene: NA; J gene: TRBJ2-3; V gene: TRBV24-1; CDR3 protein: CATSDFPDTQYF; CDR3 DNA: TGTGCCACCAGTGATTTTCCAGATACGCAGTATTTT
clone size: many; D gene: NA; J gene: TRBJ2-7; V gene: TRBV23-1; CDR3 protein: CASSQFRVAYEQYF; CDR3 DNA: TGCGCCAGCAGTCAATTTAGGGTAGCGTACGAGCAGTACTTC
clone size: many; D gene: NA; J gene: TRBJ2-6; V gene: TRBV10-1; CDR3 protein: CASSESGANVLTF; CDR3 DNA: TGCGCCAGCAGTGAGTCTGGGGCCAACGTCCTGACTTTC
clone size: few; D gene: TRBD1; J gene: TRBJ1-1; V gene: TRBV19; CDR3 protein: CASDRGQPMNTEAFF; CDR3 DNA: TGTGCCAGCGACCGGGGACAGCCCATGAACACTGAAGCTTTCTTT
clone size: many; D gene: NA; J gene: TRBJ1-1; V gene: TRBV3-1; CDR3 protein: CASSTQLNTEAFF; CDR3 DNA: TGTGCCAGCAGCACCCAGCTGAACACTGAAGCTTTCTTT
clone size: NA; D gene: TRBD2; J gene: TRBJ2-3; V gene: TRBV7-6; CDR3 protein: CASSLGSSRHLTSGRGVGTQYF; CDR3 DNA: TGTGCCAGCAGCTTAGGATCGTCGCGACACCTAACTAGCGGGAGGGGTGTGGGTACGCAGTATTTT
clone size: NA; D gene: NA; J gene: TRBJ2-2; V gene: TRBV29-1; CDR3 protein: CSVGGRGGTGELFF; CDR3 DNA: TGCAGCGTTGGGGGCAGGGGAGGCACCGGGGAGCTGTTTTTT
clone size: many; D gene: NA; J gene: TRBJ2-5; V gene: TRBV7-2; CDR3 protein: CASSLGTAKETQYF; CDR3 DNA: TGTGCCAGCAGCTTAGGAACAGCCAAAGAGACCCAGTACTTC
clone size: NA; D gene: NA; J gene: TRBJ2-2; V gene: TRBV3-1; CDR3 protein: CASSQVWGLDTGELFF; CDR3 DNA: TGTGCCAGCAGCCAAGTATGGGGCTTGGACACCGGGGAGCTGTTTTTT
clone size: NA; D gene: NA; J gene: TRBJ2-4; V gene: TRBV11-3; CDR3 protein: CASSWGDIQYF; CDR3 DNA: TGTGCCAGCAGCTGGGGGGACATTCAGTACTTC
clone size: few; D gene: NA; J gene: TRBJ2-5; V gene: TRBV7-2; CDR3 protein: CASSGEPDGLQETQYF; CDR3 DNA: TGTGCCAGCAGCGGGGAGCCGGACGGACTCCAAGAGACCCAGTACTTC
clone size: many; D gene: NA; J gene: TRBJ1-1; V gene: TRBV5-1; CDR3 protein: CASSLASLNTEAFF; CDR3 DNA: TGCGCCAGCAGCTTGGCCAGCCTGAACACTGAAGCTTTCTTT
clone size: NA; D gene: NA; J gene: TRBJ1-3; V gene: TRBV30; CDR3 protein: CAWSVYSETGNTIYF; CDR3 DNA: TGTGCCTGGAGTGTATACTCCGAGACTGGAAACACCATATATTTT
clone size: NA; D gene: TRBD1; J gene: TRBJ1-5; V gene: TRBV10-2; CDR3 protein: CATRTGSNQPQHF; CDR3 DNA: TGCGCCACCCGGACAGGGAGCAATCAGCCCCAGCATTTT
clone size: many; D gene: NA; J gene: TRBJ1-2; V gene: TRBV5-5; CDR3 protein: CASSLTAGLANYGYTF; CDR3 DNA: TGTGCCAGCAGCTTGACAGCCGGCTTAGCTAACTATGGCTACACCTTC
clone size: NA; D gene: TRBD1; J gene: TRBJ2-1; V gene: TRBV4-3; CDR3 protein: CASSQDTSMTGASYNEQFF; CDR3 DNA: TGCGCCAGCAGCCAAGATACGTCTATGACAGGGGCGTCCTACAATGAGCAGTTCTTC
clone size: many; D gene: NA; J gene: TRBJ2-7; V gene: TRBV29-1; CDR3 protein: CSARTVYEQYF; CDR3 DNA: TGCAGCGCCCGGACGGTTTACGAGCAGTACTTC
clone size: few; D gene: NA; J gene: TRBJ1-5; V gene: TRBV28; CDR3 protein: CASSSNRQHF; CDR3 DNA: TGTGCCAGCAGTTCCAACCGCCAGCATTTT